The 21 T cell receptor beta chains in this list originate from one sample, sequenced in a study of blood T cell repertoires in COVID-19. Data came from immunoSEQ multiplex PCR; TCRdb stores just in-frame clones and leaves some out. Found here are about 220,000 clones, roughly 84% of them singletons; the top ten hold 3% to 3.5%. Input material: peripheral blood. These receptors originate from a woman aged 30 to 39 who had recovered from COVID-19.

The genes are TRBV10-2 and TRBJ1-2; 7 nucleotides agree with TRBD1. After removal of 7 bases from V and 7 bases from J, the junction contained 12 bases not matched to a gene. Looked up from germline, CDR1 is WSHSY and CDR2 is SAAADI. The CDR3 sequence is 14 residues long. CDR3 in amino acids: CASTFSGGTAGYTF. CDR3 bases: TGCGCCAGCACTTTCTCAGGGGGAACGGCTGGCTACACCTTC.

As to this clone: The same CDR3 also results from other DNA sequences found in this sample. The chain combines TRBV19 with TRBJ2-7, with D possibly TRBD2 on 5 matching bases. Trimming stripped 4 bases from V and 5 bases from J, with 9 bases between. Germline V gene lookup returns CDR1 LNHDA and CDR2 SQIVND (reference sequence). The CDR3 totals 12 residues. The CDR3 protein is CASSSRGDEQYF. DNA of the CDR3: TGTGCCAGTAGTAGTCGGGGTGACGAGCAGTACTTC.

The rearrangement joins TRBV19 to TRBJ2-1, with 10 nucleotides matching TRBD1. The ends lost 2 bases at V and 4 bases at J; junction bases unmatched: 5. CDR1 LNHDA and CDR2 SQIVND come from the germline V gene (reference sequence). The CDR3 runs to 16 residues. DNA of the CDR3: TGTGCCAGTAGTATATTCCGGGACAGGGGTTACAATGAGCAGTTCTTC. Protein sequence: CASSIFRDRGYNEQFF.

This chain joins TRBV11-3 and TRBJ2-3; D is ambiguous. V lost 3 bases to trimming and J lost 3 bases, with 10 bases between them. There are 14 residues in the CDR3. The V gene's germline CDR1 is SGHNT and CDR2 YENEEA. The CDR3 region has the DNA TGTGCCAGCAGCTTGAACAGTGGGACAGATACGCAGTATTTT. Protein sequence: CASSLNSGTDTQYF.

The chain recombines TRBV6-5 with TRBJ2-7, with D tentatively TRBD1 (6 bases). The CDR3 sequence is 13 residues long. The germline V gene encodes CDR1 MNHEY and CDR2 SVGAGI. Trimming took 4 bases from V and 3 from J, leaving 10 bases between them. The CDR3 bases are TGTGCCAGCAGTTTGGACAGCTACTACGAGCAGTACTTC. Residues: CASSLDSYYEQYF.

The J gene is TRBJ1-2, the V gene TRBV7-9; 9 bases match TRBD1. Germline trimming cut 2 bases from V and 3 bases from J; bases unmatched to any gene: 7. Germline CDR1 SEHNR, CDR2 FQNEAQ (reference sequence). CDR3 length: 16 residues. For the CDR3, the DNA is TGTGCCAGCAGCTTATTTGGGGACAGGGATGACTATGGCTACACCTTC. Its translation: CASSLFGDRDDYGYTF.

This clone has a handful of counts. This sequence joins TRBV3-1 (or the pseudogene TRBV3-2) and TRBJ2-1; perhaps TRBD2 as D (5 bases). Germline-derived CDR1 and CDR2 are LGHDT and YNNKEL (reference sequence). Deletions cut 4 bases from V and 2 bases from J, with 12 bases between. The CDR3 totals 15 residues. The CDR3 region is CASSPWSGTYNEQFF. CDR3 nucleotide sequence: TGTGCCAGCAGCCCATGGTCGGGGACCTACAATGAGCAGTTCTTC.

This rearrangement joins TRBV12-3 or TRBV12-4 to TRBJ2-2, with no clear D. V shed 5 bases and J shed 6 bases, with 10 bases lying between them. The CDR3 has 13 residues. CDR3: CASSDSVAGELFF. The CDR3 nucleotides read TGTGCCAGCAGTGACTCCGTTGCCGGGGAGCTGTTTTTT.

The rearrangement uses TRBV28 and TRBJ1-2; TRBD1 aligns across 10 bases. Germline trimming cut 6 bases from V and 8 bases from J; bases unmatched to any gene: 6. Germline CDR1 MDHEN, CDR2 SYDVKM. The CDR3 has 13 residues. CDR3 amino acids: CASRLTGGGGYTF. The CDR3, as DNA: TGTGCCAGCAGATTGACAGGGGGCGGAGGCTACACCTTC.

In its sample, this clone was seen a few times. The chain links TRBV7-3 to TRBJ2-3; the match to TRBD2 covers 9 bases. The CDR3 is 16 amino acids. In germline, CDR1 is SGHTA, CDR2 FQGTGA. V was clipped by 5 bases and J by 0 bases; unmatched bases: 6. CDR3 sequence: CASSGGTSSSTDTQYF. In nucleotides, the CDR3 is TGTGCCAGCAGCGGCGGGACTAGCTCCAGCACAGATACGCAGTATTTT. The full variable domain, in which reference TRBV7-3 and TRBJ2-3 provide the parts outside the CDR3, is GAGVSQTPSNKVTEKGKYVELRCDPISGHTALYWYRQSLGQGPEFLIYFQGTGAADDSGLPNDRFFAVRPEGSVSTLKIQRTERGDSAVYLCASSGGTSSSTDTQYFGPGTRLTVL.

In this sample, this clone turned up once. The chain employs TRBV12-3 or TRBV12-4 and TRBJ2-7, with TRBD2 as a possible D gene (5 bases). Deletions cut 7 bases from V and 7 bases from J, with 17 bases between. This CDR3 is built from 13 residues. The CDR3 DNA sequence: TGTGCCAGCAATCCGGACTTGTTGGGGGAGCAGTACTTC. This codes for CASNPDLLGEQYF.

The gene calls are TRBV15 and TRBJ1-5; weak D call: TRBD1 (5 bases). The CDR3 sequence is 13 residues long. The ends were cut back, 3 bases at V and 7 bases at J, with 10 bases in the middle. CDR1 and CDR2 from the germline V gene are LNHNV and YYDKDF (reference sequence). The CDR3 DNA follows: TGTGCCACCAGCAGGCGGCAGGGCCAGCCCCAGCATTTT. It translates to CATSRRQGQPQHF. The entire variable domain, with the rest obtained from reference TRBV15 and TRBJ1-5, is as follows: DAMVIQNPRYQVTQFGKPVTLSCSQTLNHNVMYWYQQKSSQAPKLLFHYYDKDFNNEADTPDNFQSRRPNTSFCFLDIRSPGLGDTAMYLCATSRRQGQPQHFGDGTRLSIL.

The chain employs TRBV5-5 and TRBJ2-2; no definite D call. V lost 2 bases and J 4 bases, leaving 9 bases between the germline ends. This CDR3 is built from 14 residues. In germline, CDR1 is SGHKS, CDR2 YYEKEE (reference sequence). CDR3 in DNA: TGTGCCAGCAGCTTAATTAGAGTCACCGGGGAGCTGTTTTTT. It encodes CASSLIRVTGELFF.

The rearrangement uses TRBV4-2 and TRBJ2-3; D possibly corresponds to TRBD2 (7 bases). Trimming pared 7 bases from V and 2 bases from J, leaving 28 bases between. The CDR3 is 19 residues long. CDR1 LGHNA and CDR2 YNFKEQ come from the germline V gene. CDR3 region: CASMPRGAAGWGSTDTQYF. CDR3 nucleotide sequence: TGTGCCAGCATGCCCCGGGGGGCCGCAGGTTGGGGTTCCACAGATACGCAGTATTTT.

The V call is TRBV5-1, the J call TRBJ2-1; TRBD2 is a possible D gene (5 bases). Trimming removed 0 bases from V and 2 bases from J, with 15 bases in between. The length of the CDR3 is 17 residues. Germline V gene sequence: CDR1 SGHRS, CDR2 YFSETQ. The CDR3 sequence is CASSLDPSIVAYNEQFF. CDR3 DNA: TGCGCCAGCAGCTTGGATCCTAGCATTGTCGCCTACAATGAGCAGTTCTTC.

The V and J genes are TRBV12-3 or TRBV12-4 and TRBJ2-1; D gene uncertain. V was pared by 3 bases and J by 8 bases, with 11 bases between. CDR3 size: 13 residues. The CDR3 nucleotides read TGTGCCAGCAGTTTCGGCGCTCGGGATGAGCAGTTCTTC. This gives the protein CASSFGARDEQFF.

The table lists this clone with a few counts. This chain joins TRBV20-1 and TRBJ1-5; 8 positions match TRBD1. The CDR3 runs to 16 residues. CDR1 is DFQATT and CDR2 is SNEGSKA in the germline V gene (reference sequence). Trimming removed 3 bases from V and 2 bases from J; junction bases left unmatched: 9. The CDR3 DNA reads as TGCAGTGCTAGTGCCGACAGGGGTAAGGGCAATCAGCCCCAGCATTTT. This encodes CSASADRGKGNQPQHF.

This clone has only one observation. CDR3: CASSQTSDYEQFF. The CDR3 DNA reads as TGTGCCAGCAGCCAAACTAGCGACTATGAGCAGTTCTTC. The chain carries TRBV4-2 and TRBJ2-1, with 7 bases matching TRBD2. Germline CDR1 LGHNA, CDR2 YNFKEQ. The CDR3 is 13 amino acids. V shed 2 bases, J shed 8 bases, and the junction held 3 bases outside the gene matches.

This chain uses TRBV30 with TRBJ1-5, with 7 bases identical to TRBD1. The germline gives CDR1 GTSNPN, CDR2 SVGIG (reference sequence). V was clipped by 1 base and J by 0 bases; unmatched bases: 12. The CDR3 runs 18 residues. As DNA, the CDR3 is TGTGCCTGGAGTGCAGACGAGAGGAAGGGGGCTAGCAATCAGCCCCAGCATTTT. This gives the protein CAWSADERKGASNQPQHF.

In DNA, the CDR3 is TGTGCCAGCCGGCTAGGTCTCGGGGAGAACACTGAAGCTTTCTTT. Residues: CASRLGLGENTEAFF. This sequence joins TRBV28 and TRBJ1-1; D unclear. The germline gives CDR1 MDHEN, CDR2 SYDVKM. The V and J ends lost 8 bases and 1 base respectively, with 17 bases between them. CDR3 length: 15 residues.

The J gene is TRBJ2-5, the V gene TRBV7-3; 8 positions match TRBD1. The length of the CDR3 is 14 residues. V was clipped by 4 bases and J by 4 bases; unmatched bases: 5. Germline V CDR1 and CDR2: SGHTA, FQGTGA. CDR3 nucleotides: TGTGCCAGCAGCTCCCTCGGACAGGGAGAGACCCAGTACTTC. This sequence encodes CASSSLGQGETQYF. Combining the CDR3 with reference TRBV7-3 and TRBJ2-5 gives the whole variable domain GAGVSQTPSNKVTEKGKYVELRCDPISGHTALYWYRQSLGQGPEFLIYFQGTGAADDSGLPNDRFFAVRPEGSVSTLKIQRTERGDSAVYLCASSSLGQGETQYFGPGTRLLVL.